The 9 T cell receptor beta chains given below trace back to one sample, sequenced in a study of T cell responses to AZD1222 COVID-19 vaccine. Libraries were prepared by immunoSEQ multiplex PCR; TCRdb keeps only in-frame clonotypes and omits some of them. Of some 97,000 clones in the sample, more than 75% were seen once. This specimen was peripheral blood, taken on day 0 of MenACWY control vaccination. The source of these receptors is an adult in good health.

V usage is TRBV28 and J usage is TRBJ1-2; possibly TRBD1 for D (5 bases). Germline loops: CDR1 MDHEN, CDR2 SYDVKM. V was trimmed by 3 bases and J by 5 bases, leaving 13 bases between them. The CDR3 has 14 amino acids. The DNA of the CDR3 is TGTGCCAGCAGTTTCGGGGCCCTAGGATATGGCTACACCTTC. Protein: CASSFGALGYGYTF.

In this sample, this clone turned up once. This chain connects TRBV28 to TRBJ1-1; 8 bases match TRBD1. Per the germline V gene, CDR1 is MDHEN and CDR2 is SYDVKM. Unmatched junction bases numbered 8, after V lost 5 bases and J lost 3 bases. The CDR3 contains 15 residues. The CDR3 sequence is CASSERTGWDTEAFF. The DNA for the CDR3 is TGTGCCAGCAGTGAAAGGACAGGGTGGGACACTGAAGCTTTCTTT.

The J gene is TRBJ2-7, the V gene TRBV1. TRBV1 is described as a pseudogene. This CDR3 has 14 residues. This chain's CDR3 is CTSFKDGGGYEQYF. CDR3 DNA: TGCACCAGCTTCAAAGACGGGGGCGGCTACGAGCAGTACTTC.

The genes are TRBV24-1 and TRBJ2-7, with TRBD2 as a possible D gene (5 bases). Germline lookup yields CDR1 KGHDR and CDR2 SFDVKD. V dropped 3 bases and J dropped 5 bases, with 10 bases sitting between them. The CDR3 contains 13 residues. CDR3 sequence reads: CATSDGSADEQYF. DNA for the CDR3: TGTGCCACCAGTGATGGGAGCGCCGACGAGCAGTACTTC.

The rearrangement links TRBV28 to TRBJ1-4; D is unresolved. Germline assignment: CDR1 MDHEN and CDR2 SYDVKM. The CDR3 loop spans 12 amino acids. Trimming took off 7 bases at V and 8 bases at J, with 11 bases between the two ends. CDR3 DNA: TGTGCCAGCATCGGCCTCGGGGAAAAACTGTTTTTT. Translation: CASIGLGEKLFF.

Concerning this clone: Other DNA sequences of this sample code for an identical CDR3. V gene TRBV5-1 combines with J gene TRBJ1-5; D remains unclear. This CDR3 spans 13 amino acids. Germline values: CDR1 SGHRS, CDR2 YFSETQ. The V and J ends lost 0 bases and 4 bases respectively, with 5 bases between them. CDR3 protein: CASSLGQNQPQHF. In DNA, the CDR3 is TGCGCCAGCAGCTTGGGACAAAATCAGCCCCAGCATTTT.

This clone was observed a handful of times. This CDR3 reads CASSLVYRADGYTF. The DNA for the CDR3 is TGTGCCAGCAGCTTAGTATACAGGGCCGACGGCTACACCTTC. The V call is TRBV7-2, the J call TRBJ1-2; D is possibly TRBD1 (6 bases). The CDR3 sequence is 14 residues long. The ends were cut back, 1 base at V and 8 bases at J, with 14 bases in the middle. Germline V CDR1 and CDR2: SGHTA, FQGNSA.

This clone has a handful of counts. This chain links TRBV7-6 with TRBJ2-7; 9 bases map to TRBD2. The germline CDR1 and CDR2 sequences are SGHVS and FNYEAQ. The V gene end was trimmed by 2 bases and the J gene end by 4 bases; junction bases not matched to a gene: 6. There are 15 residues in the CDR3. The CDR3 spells CASSLRGGGIYEQYF. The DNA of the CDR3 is TGTGCCAGCAGCTTACGCGGGGGGGGGATTTACGAGCAGTACTTC.

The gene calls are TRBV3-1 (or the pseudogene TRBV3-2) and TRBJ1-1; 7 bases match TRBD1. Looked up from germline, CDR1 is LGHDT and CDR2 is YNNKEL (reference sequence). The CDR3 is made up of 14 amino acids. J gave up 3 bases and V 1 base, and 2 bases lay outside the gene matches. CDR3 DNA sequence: TGTGCCAGCAGCCAAGCAGACAGGGACACTGAAGCTTTCTTT. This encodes CASSQADRDTEAFF.